This entry is about one T cell receptor (beta chain). This record belongs to a study of blood T cell repertoires in COVID-19. Study context: Italy, Spain and the United States were the sources of the convalescent and acute COVID-19 samples. Sample material is recorded as cDNA or gDNA derived from T cells, B-cell-depleted T cells, or PBMCs.

The germline V gene encodes CDR1 SGDLS and CDR2 YYNGEE. This CDR3 comprises 15 residues. The trim removed 3 bases at V and 7 bases at J, leaving 5 bases unmatched. Here immunoSEQ multiplex PCR was the method, and the copy in TCRdb shows in-frame clones only, minus some. The data show 180,000 or so clones, approximately 85% seen once. This sequence originates from a woman aged 60-75 years with acute or convalescent COVID-19. The chain links TRBV9 to TRBJ1-6, with 9 bases fitting TRBD1. Sequenced: peripheral blood. CDR3: CASSGTGGANSPLHF. The CDR3 nucleotides are TGTGCCAGCAGCGGAACAGGGGGCGCAAATTCACCCCTCCACTTT. The full variable domain, in which reference TRBV9 and TRBJ1-6 provide the parts outside the CDR3, is DSGVTQTPKHLITATGQRVTLRCSPRSGDLSVYWYQQSLDQGLQFLIQYYNGEERAKGNILERFSAQQFPDLHSELNLSSLELGDSALYFCASSGTGGANSPLHFGNGTRLTVT.